These 26 T cell receptor beta chains came from one sample sequenced in a study of response to subunit inactivated influenza vaccine. TCRdb recomputed calls from the RT-PCR reads with MiXCR, one row per CDR3 protein. This sample has around 470,000 distinct CDR3 sequences, with 6% to 9% found just once. Sequencing was performed on PBMCs from blood, taken 23 months after vaccination. The receptors come from a man in his fifties or sixties who received an inactivated influenza vaccine.

V usage is TRBV5-5 and J usage is TRBJ2-7, with 7 bases fitting TRBD1. Germline V gene sequence: CDR1 SGHKS, CDR2 YYEKEE (reference sequence). The CDR3 runs 15 residues. Trimming removed 0 bases from V and 6 bases from J; junction bases left unmatched: 9. The CDR3 region has the DNA TGTGCCAGCAGCTTGGTAGGGGGCGATCCCGGCGAGCAGTACTTC. Protein sequence: CASSLVGGDPGEQYF.

This clonotype has more than one count but fewer than ten. This chain connects TRBV2 to TRBJ2-1; no clear D gene. The CDR3 is 14 residues long. The ends were cut back, 6 bases at V and 0 bases at J, with 9 bases in the middle. CDR1 SNHLY and CDR2 FYNNEI come from the germline V gene. The CDR3 sequence is CASRVSSSYNEQFF. In nucleotides, the CDR3 is TGTGCCAGCAGGGTCTCGAGCTCCTACAATGAGCAGTTCTTC.

The CDR3 sequence: CASSFSGGGVYEQYF. In DNA, the CDR3 is TGTGCCAGCAGTTTTTCCGGAGGGGGGGTCTACGAGCAGTACTTC. J is TRBJ2-7 and V is TRBV27, with D tentatively TRBD2 (7 bases). Trimming took 3 bases from V and 3 from J, leaving 15 bases between them. Germline V gene sequence: CDR1 MNHEY, CDR2 SMNVEV (reference sequence). This CDR3 has 15 residues.

At least ten counts were recorded for this clonotype. The V gene is TRBV5-1, the J gene TRBJ2-5, with 13 bases identical to TRBD2. Germline CDR1 and CDR2: SGHRS and YFSETQ. This CDR3 contains 17 residues. Trimming took 1 base from V and 0 from J; bases not matched to a gene: 3. CDR3 sequence (DNA): TGCGCCAGCAGCTTGACTAGCGGGAGGGAGTACCAAGAGACCCAGTACTTC. It codes for CASSLTSGREYQETQYF.

The table lists this clonotype with many counts. The chain is built from TRBV5-5 and TRBJ2-7; D ambiguous. Germline CDR1 SGHKS, CDR2 YYEKEE (reference sequence). Trimming left V 4 bases short and J 0 bases short, with 17 bases between. The CDR3 sequence is 16 residues long. The CDR3 DNA reads as TGTGCCAGCAGCCCGACTGACACGGTTAGCTCCTACGAGCAGTACTTC. It translates to CASSPTDTVSSYEQYF.

This clonotype was seen a few times. A read error may account for a junction end that differs from germline. V usage is TRBV6-5 and J usage is TRBJ2-7; 7 bases map to TRBD1. The CDR3 has 12 residues. From germline, CDR1 is MNHEY and CDR2 SVGAGI. The CDR3 DNA follows: TGTGCCAGCAGTCCTGGACAGGCGGACGGGCACTTC. This translates into CASSPGQADGHF.

This clonotype was counted only a few times. This chain connects TRBV19 to TRBJ2-6; D is undetermined. Trimming pared 10 bases from V and 3 bases from J, leaving 13 bases between. Germline CDR1 and CDR2: LNHDA and SQIVND (reference sequence). The CDR3 runs 14 residues. The CDR3 DNA sequence: TGTGCCACATCCGGGCTTAGTGGGGCCAACGTCCTGACTTTC. Translating gives CATSGLSGANVLTF.

This clonotype has just a few counts. The V gene is TRBV27, the J gene TRBJ2-7; D gene unclear. Looked up from germline, CDR1 is MNHEY and CDR2 is SMNVEV (reference sequence). V was trimmed by 5 bases and J by 3 bases, leaving 17 bases between them. The CDR3 extends over 15 amino acids. CDR3 sequence: CASSPSAPPNYEQYF. The CDR3 bases are TGTGCCAGCAGTCCTTCAGCACCCCCGAACTACGAGCAGTACTTC.

This clonotype was counted between two and nine times. This chain joins TRBV7-9 and TRBJ2-5; 8 bases line up with TRBD1. Germline trimming cut 5 bases from V and 9 bases from J; bases unmatched to any gene: 14. The CDR3 sequence is 15 residues long. Germline V gives CDR1 SEHNR, CDR2 FQNEAQ (reference sequence). CDR3 sequence reads: CASSQGQAVLGAQYF. For the CDR3, the DNA is TGTGCCAGCAGCCAGGGACAGGCCGTTTTGGGGGCCCAGTACTTC.

V and J are TRBV5-1 and TRBJ2-1, with TRBD1 matching over 7 bases. Germline V CDR1 and CDR2: SGHRS, YFSETQ. This CDR3 has 14 amino acids. After removal of 4 bases from V and 9 bases from J, the junction contained 10 bases not matched to a gene. In DNA form, the CDR3 reads TGCGCCAGCAGCCAGGGACAGTGGGGGAGTGAGCAGTTCTTC. It is translated as CASSQGQWGSEQFF.

This clonotype appeared a few times. The chain uses TRBV6-4 and TRBJ2-1, with D perhaps being TRBD1 or TRBD2 (5 bases each). Trimming shortened V by 4 bases and J by 6 bases, and 10 bases separated the two germline ends. This CDR3 is built from 13 residues. Germline CDR1 reads MRHNA; CDR2 reads SNTAGT. The CDR3 sequence: CASSARDGNEQFF. DNA of the CDR3: TGTGCCAGCAGTGCCCGGGACGGCAATGAGCAGTTCTTC.

This clonotype was found many times. The chain uses TRBV6-5 and TRBJ2-1; perhaps TRBD1 as D (6 bases). In germline, CDR1 is MNHEY, CDR2 SVGAGI. The CDR3 extends over 14 amino acids. V was trimmed by 7 bases and J by 10 bases, leaving 20 bases between them. The CDR3 DNA reads TGTGCCAGCAACTTACTTCGGGACACCTACGAGCAGTTCTTC. This gives the protein CASNLLRDTYEQFF.

This clonotype has ten or more counts. The CDR3 DNA reads as TGTGCCAGCAGGCAGGGGGAGGGTGGCTACACCTTC. Residues: CASRQGEGGYTF. V gene TRBV5-4 combines with J gene TRBJ1-2; 7 bases line up with TRBD1. Germline assignment: CDR1 SGHNT and CDR2 YYREEE (reference sequence). The CDR3 is 12 amino acids. Trimming took 5 bases from V and 7 from J; bases not matched to a gene: 5.

The chain carries TRBV7-8 and TRBJ2-7; TRBD2 aligns across 9 bases. The CDR3 extends over 17 amino acids. Germline trimming cut 2 bases from V and 0 bases from J; bases unmatched to any gene: 8. CDR1 and CDR2 (germline): SGHVS, FQNEAQ. In DNA form, the CDR3 reads TGTGCCAGCAGCTTAACAGGCGGGGGGGCCCACTCCTACGAGCAGTACTTC. Amino acid sequence: CASSLTGGGAHSYEQYF.

This clonotype has more than one count but fewer than ten. The V and J genes are TRBV29-1 and TRBJ1-5; D is unclear. V was pared by 4 bases and J by 1 base, with 8 bases between. This CDR3 is 13 amino acids long. The V gene's germline CDR1 is SQVTM and CDR2 ANQGSEA. CDR3 sequence (DNA): TGCAGCGTTGTTGTGGAGAGCAATCAGCCCCAGCATTTT. Translation gives CSVVVESNQPQHF.

DNA for the CDR3: TGTGCCAGCAGCGCCCAAGGGGGGTTAGGGGGACCTTACAATGAGCAGTTCTTC. Protein: CASSAQGGLGGPYNEQFF. The chain links TRBV11-2 to TRBJ2-1; D assignment may be TRBD1 or TRBD2 (6 bases each). V was shortened by 5 bases and J by 4 bases, with 24 bases between the two germline ends. CDR3 length: 18 amino acids. Germline V gives CDR1 SGHAT, CDR2 FQNNGV.

This clonotype was recorded many times. V usage is TRBV6-5 and J usage is TRBJ2-7; 7 bases match TRBD2. The CDR3 spans 15 residues. Trimming took 2 bases from V and 3 from J; bases not matched to a gene: 7. From germline, CDR1 is MNHEY and CDR2 SVGAGI. The CDR3 DNA reads as TGTGCCAGCAGTTACGAGGCGGGAGAGCGCTACGAGCAGTACTTC. This encodes CASSYEAGERYEQYF.

This clonotype was counted only a few times. The genes are TRBV6-5 and TRBJ2-7; D remains ambiguous. The germline V gene encodes CDR1 MNHEY and CDR2 SVGAGI. There are 15 residues in the CDR3. The V end lost 0 bases, the J end lost 2 bases, and 11 bases lay between the germline ends. The CDR3 spells CASSYSGERAYEQYF. The CDR3 DNA follows: TGTGCCAGCAGTTACTCGGGCGAAAGGGCCTACGAGCAGTACTTC.

This clonotype was counted only a few times. The chain has TRBV2 and TRBJ2-3, with 9 bases fitting TRBD1. CDR1 is SNHLY and CDR2 is FYNNEI in the germline V gene. V shed 7 bases, J shed 7 bases, and the junction held 6 bases outside the gene matches. This CDR3 has 13 residues. The CDR3 here is CASKGQGPYTQYF. Written as DNA, the CDR3 is TGTGCCAGCAAGGGACAGGGTCCTTATACGCAGTATTTT.

This clonotype was seen repeatedly, ten times or more. This chain uses TRBV14 with TRBJ2-2; tentative D call: TRBD1 (5 bases). Trimming left V 1 base short and J 4 bases short, with 7 bases between. Germline CDR1 reads SGHDN; CDR2 reads FVKESK. The CDR3 has 14 residues. This CDR3 reads CASSQVRVTGELFF. The CDR3, as DNA: TGTGCCAGCAGCCAAGTCAGGGTCACCGGGGAGCTGTTTTTT.

This clonotype was seen more than once but under ten times. DNA for the CDR3: TGCAGTGCTAGGTCGGGCAGCCGGTATGGCTACACCTTC. Its translation is CSARSGSRYGYTF. This chain connects TRBV20-1 to TRBJ1-2, with D unresolved. The CDR3 has 13 residues. The V gene lost 3 bases and the J gene lost 5 bases, with 13 bases spanning the gap. The germline CDR1 and CDR2 sequences are DFQATT and SNEGSKA (reference sequence).

This clonotype was counted many times. The chain uses TRBV29-1 and TRBJ2-1, with 7 bases matching TRBD1. The CDR3 spans 15 residues. Unmatched junction bases numbered 9, after V lost 7 bases and J lost 0 bases. Germline V gives CDR1 SQVTM, CDR2 ANQGSEA. The CDR3 sequence is CSADRASSSYNEQFF. CDR3 coding DNA: TGCAGCGCCGACAGGGCATCTAGCTCCTACAATGAGCAGTTCTTC.

This clonotype has at least ten counts. Germline and junction disagree at one end, which may indicate a read error. The CDR3, as DNA: TGTGCCAGCAGCTTAGGGGTTTTCGGGGAGCTGTTTTTT. Translating gives CASSLGVFGELFF. The genes are TRBV12-3 or TRBV12-4 and TRBJ2-2, with TRBD1 as a possible D gene (5 bases). The CDR3 contains 13 residues.

The chain uses TRBV12-3 or TRBV12-4 and TRBJ2-3; the D is unclear. The CDR3 is 13 residues long. V dropped 2 bases and J dropped 6 bases, with 9 bases sitting between them. The CDR3 region is CASSLTAGDTQYF. The CDR3 DNA is TGTGCCAGCAGTTTAACTGCCGGGGATACGCAGTATTTT.

This clonotype was found a few times. DNA of the CDR3: TGTGCCAGCAGCCTAAGGGACAGGGACCATCAGCCCCAGCATTTT. It translates to CASSLRDRDHQPQHF. V usage is TRBV7-2 and J usage is TRBJ1-5, with 9 nucleotides matching TRBD1. CDR1 and CDR2 (germline): SGHTA, FQGNSA. This CDR3 has 15 residues. The J segment lost 5 bases and the V segment lost 5 bases, leaving 7 bases of the junction unmatched.

The chain carries TRBV20-1 and TRBJ2-7, with 13 bases aligning to TRBD2. Trimming took 5 bases from V and 1 from J; bases not matched to a gene: 5. Looked up from germline, CDR1 is DFQATT and CDR2 is SNEGSKA (reference sequence). The CDR3 is 15 amino acids. CDR3 sequence (DNA): TGCAGTGCTGCAGGACTAGCGGGGGAATCCTACGAGCAGTACTTC. This sequence encodes CSAAGLAGESYEQYF.